The rows below give T cell receptor beta chains drawn from one sample of a study of identifying expanded T cells in peripheral blood. Profiling relied on immunoSEQ multiplex PCR, and the TCRdb table lists in-frame clones only, not all of them. The table has approximately 83,000 clones, about 85% seen once; the top ten hold 3.5% to 5%. Input material: blood. The receptors were sampled from a person aged 18-70 years in good health. Both conserved end residues are part of each CDR3. The D gene is left open where the match is weak. A row's size may be missing; if present it is once, few, many or a size class.

cdr3_nt: TGTGCCAGAAGCCGACAGGGGAGGGATGGCTACACCTTC; cdr3_aa: CARSRQGRDGYTF; clone_size: once; d_call: TRBD1; j_call: TRBJ1-2; v_call: TRBV5-3
cdr3_nt: TGTGCCAGCAGCCGGGGACCAGAGGGCTATGGCTACACCTTC; cdr3_aa: CASSRGPEGYGYTF; clone_size: .; d_call: .; j_call: TRBJ1-2; v_call: TRBV11-2
cdr3_nt: TGTGCCAGCAGTTCGAGACAGGGGGCCAGGGCTGAAGCTTTCTTT; cdr3_aa: CASSSRQGARAEAFF; clone_size: .; d_call: TRBD1; j_call: TRBJ1-1; v_call: TRBV6-5
cdr3_nt: TGTGCCAGCAGTGAAGCGCGTCCCCTTCAGGGGTACTATAATTCACCCCTCCACTTT; cdr3_aa: CASSEARPLQGYYNSPLHF; clone_size: once; d_call: .; j_call: TRBJ1-6; v_call: TRBV6-1
cdr3_nt: TGTGCCAGCAGCTCCAGGACAGGGCTCTCCTACGAGCAGTACTTC; cdr3_aa: CASSSRTGLSYEQYF; clone_size: .; d_call: TRBD1; j_call: TRBJ2-7; v_call: TRBV7-6
cdr3_nt: TGTGCCAGCAGTCACAGGGTGTCGGGTCAGCCCCAGCATTTT; cdr3_aa: CASSHRVSGQPQHF; clone_size: .; d_call: .; j_call: TRBJ1-5; v_call: TRBV6-1
cdr3_nt: TGCGCCAGCAGCCCGGCGGGGGGCGGCTACACCTTC; cdr3_aa: CASSPAGGGYTF; clone_size: .; d_call: .; j_call: TRBJ1-2; v_call: TRBV5-1
cdr3_nt: TGTGCCAGCAGCCCGGGACAGAGTCTCGCGGACGAGCAGTACTTC; cdr3_aa: CASSPGQSLADEQYF; clone_size: .; d_call: TRBD1; j_call: TRBJ2-7; v_call: TRBV6-5
cdr3_nt: TGCGCCAGCAGACAGGGTTCTTATTTGTCTGAAGCTTTCTTT; cdr3_aa: CASRQGSYLSEAFF; clone_size: .; d_call: .; j_call: TRBJ1-1; v_call: TRBV5-1
cdr3_nt: TGTGCCAGCAGTTACCTCAGCGGGGGAACCTACAATGAGCAGTTCTTC; cdr3_aa: CASSYLSGGTYNEQFF; clone_size: .; d_call: TRBD2; j_call: TRBJ2-1; v_call: TRBV6-5
cdr3_nt: TGTGCCAGCTCCGAGACAGGGCCGGGAGATGGCTACACCTTC; cdr3_aa: CASSETGPGDGYTF; clone_size: .; d_call: TRBD1; j_call: TRBJ1-2; v_call: TRBV18
cdr3_nt: TGTGCCTGGAGTTTAAGGGAGGGTGGAGAGCAGTACTTC; cdr3_aa: CAWSLREGGEQYF; clone_size: .; d_call: TRBD2; j_call: TRBJ2-7; v_call: TRBV30
cdr3_nt: TGTGCCAGCAGCTTGTTGACGACGGGCTACACCTTC; cdr3_aa: CASSLLTTGYTF; clone_size: .; d_call: .; j_call: TRBJ1-2; v_call: TRBV5-6
cdr3_nt: TGCGCCAGCAGCCTAAGAGAAACGACTAGCACAGATACGCAGTATTTT; cdr3_aa: CASSLRETTSTDTQYF; clone_size: .; d_call: .; j_call: TRBJ2-3; v_call: TRBV5-1
cdr3_nt: TGCGCCAGCAGCTTAAGCGGGGGCCTCAATGAGCAGTTCTTC; cdr3_aa: CASSLSGGLNEQFF; clone_size: .; d_call: TRBD2; j_call: TRBJ2-1; v_call: TRBV5-1
cdr3_nt: TGTGCCAGCAGCAGGGGACAGCATAACACTGAAGCTTTCTTT; cdr3_aa: CASSRGQHNTEAFF; clone_size: .; d_call: TRBD1; j_call: TRBJ1-1; v_call: TRBV11-2
cdr3_nt: TGTGCCAGCAGTTCCAGGAGGGACACTGAAGCTTTCTTT; cdr3_aa: CASSSRRDTEAFF; clone_size: .; d_call: .; j_call: TRBJ1-1; v_call: TRBV7-6
cdr3_nt: TGCGCCAGCAGCCGCTCCCCCTCGACAGGGTACGAGCAGTACTTC; cdr3_aa: CASSRSPSTGYEQYF; clone_size: few; d_call: TRBD1; j_call: TRBJ2-7; v_call: TRBV4-1
cdr3_nt: TGTGCCAGCAGCACACAGACAGTGCCTCAGTTCTTC; cdr3_aa: CASSTQTVPQFF; clone_size: .; d_call: .; j_call: TRBJ2-1; v_call: TRBV11-2
cdr3_nt: TGTGCCAGTAGTATGCGGCAGAGGGCTGGAAACACCATATATTTT; cdr3_aa: CASSMRQRAGNTIYF; clone_size: .; d_call: .; j_call: TRBJ1-3; v_call: TRBV19
cdr3_nt: TGTGCCAGCAGCTGGAGTCCGGGACAGGGCAACTATGGCTACACCTTC; cdr3_aa: CASSWSPGQGNYGYTF; clone_size: .; d_call: TRBD1; j_call: TRBJ1-2; v_call: TRBV7-2
cdr3_nt: TGTGCCAGCAGCGTCGGGGGGTACAATGAGCAGTTCTTC; cdr3_aa: CASSVGGYNEQFF; clone_size: .; d_call: TRBD2; j_call: TRBJ2-1; v_call: TRBV5-6
cdr3_nt: TGTGCCAGTCATGGACAGAAGAACTATGGCTACACCTTC; cdr3_aa: CASHGQKNYGYTF; clone_size: .; d_call: .; j_call: TRBJ1-2; v_call: TRBV19
cdr3_nt: TGTGCCAGCAGTTACTCAGGGAATTCACCCCTCCACTTT; cdr3_aa: CASSYSGNSPLHF; clone_size: .; d_call: .; j_call: TRBJ1-6; v_call: TRBV27
cdr3_nt: TGTGCCAGCAGCCCAGCCTTTCGGTTCCTGAAACGCACAGATACGCAGTATTTT; cdr3_aa: CASSPAFRFLKRTDTQYF; clone_size: .; d_call: .; j_call: TRBJ2-3; v_call: TRBV7-9
cdr3_nt: TGTGCCAGCAGCCAACTTGTACCCCCGGGCGGCATCCCGGTTCACTATGGCTACACCTTC; cdr3_aa: CASSQLVPPGGIPVHYGYTF; clone_size: .; d_call: .; j_call: TRBJ1-2; v_call: TRBV13
cdr3_nt: TGTGCCAGCAGAAACCCCCAGGGACGGAGCAATCAGCCCCAGCATTTT; cdr3_aa: CASRNPQGRSNQPQHF; clone_size: .; d_call: .; j_call: TRBJ1-5; v_call: TRBV6-6
cdr3_nt: TGTGCCAGCAGCCCTAAAAGGGGAAGTAACGAGCAGTACTTC; cdr3_aa: CASSPKRGSNEQYF; clone_size: .; d_call: .; j_call: TRBJ2-7; v_call: TRBV6-5